The T cell receptor (beta chain) described here comes from a study of shared clonotypes between healthy human individuals. TCRdb's table, derived via immunoSEQ multiplex PCR, lists solely in-frame clones and lacks some. In the table there are some 2 million clones, less than 95% of which are singletons. The naive CD8 subset, CD45RO-negative cells positively selected for CCR7, excluded terminally differentiated effector memory CD45RA+ cells. The sequenced material came from naive CD8+ T cells sorted from blood. This receptor was taken from a man younger than 35 in good health.

The CDR3, as DNA: TGTGCCAGCAGCTTAAGGGGATTGCAGGGGGTTCGGAACACTGAAGCTTTCTTT. Its protein product is CASSLRGLQGVRNTEAFF. The rearrangement links TRBV28 to TRBJ1-1; 7 positions agree with TRBD1. V lost 6 bases, J lost 1 base, and 17 bases stayed unmatched. CDR3 length: 18 residues. The germline V gene has CDR1 MDHEN and CDR2 SYDVKM.